The clone carrying this T cell receptor beta chain is a singleton in its sample. Its target is not known. This sample was included in a study of shared clonotypes between healthy human individuals. Trimming took 5 bases from V and 3 from J, leaving 7 bases between them. The germline V gene encodes CDR1 MDHEN and CDR2 SYDVKM. This CDR3 is built from 13 residues. General study points: Owing to a small donor count, the genetic and exposure-history diversity represented was limited.

Generated by immunoSEQ multiplex PCR, the TCRdb table keeps only in-frame clones and is missing some. The table records 650,000 to 750,000 clones, around 72% of them present only once. What was sequenced was memory CD4+ T cells sorted from blood. Subset described: CD45RA-negative fraction. The chain carries TRBV28 and TRBJ2-2; possible D gene TRBD1, 5 bases. The sequence derives from a woman under 40 in good health. The CDR3 DNA sequence: TGTGCCAGCAGTAAAGGGGACACCGGGGAGCTGTTTTTT. It yields the protein CASSKGDTGELFF.